This TCR beta chain was observed in a study of blood T cell repertoires in COVID-19. The wider study: Donors in the United States, Italy and Spain gave samples during acute or convalescent COVID-19.

There are 19 residues in the CDR3. With 4 bases clipped from V and 3 bases from J, the junction kept 10 bases outside the gene matches. From germline, CDR1 is SEHNR and CDR2 FQNEAQ (reference sequence). This clone has more than one count but fewer than ten. The repertoire was sequenced with immunoSEQ multiplex PCR; TCRdb's copy has only in-frame clones and lacks some. In the table there are tens of thousands of clones, 70% to 90% of which are singletons. The origin of this receptor is a human donor in a cohort sampled during active COVID-19. The sample was peripheral blood. The rearrangement uses TRBV7-9 and TRBJ2-2; 14 bases agree with TRBD2. The chain's CDR3 is CASSSYSGTSGGYTGELFF. The CDR3 coding sequence is TGTGCCAGCAGCTCCTACTCCGGGACTAGCGGGGGCTACACCGGGGAGCTGTTTTTT.